The text below deals with one T cell receptor beta chain. This sample was included in a study of blood T cell repertoires in COVID-19. Study overall: Spain, Italy and the United States supplied samples that represented acute and convalescent COVID-19. PBMCs, B-cell-depleted T cells, or T cells provided the cDNA or gDNA that made up the material.

Per the original data handling: Estimates of nucleated cell counts were drawn from the amplification of reference gene primers. Sequencing was performed with immunoSEQ multiplex PCR; in TCRdb, only in-frame clones are kept and a portion is missing. The V and J calls and the clone size are those of that table, but D and trimming were determined from the DNA. The repertoire consists of over 40,000 clones, with about 90% occurring once and the leading ten covering 12%. This CDR3 contains 13 residues. The germline CDR1 and CDR2 sequences are WSHSY and SAAADI. V lost 8 bases, J lost 5 bases, and 13 bases lay in between.

This rearrangement joins TRBV10-2 to TRBJ1-5; D gene unclear. Specimen: peripheral blood. The TCR originated in a human donor in a cohort sampled during active COVID-19. CDR3 nucleotide sequence: TGCGCCAGCGGAGGACGGAAAGATCAGCCCCAGCATTTT. Translated, it gives CASGGRKDQPQHF.